Following are 5 T cell receptor beta chains from one sample sequenced in a study of cytomegalovirus exposure and HLA in healthy donors. The primer mix had 60 Vbeta and 13 Jbeta primers. Generated by immunoSEQ multiplex PCR, the TCRdb table keeps only in-frame clones and is missing some. The sample lists 97,000 or so clones, around a tenth seen once, with 5.1% in the top ten. The sample taken for sequencing was PBMCs. The source is a man in his forties or fifties in good health and CMV-seropositive.

The chain recombines TRBV6-5 with TRBJ1-1; 7 bases are shared with TRBD1. Germline values: CDR1 MNHEY, CDR2 SVGAGI. The CDR3 sequence is 14 residues long. V lost 4 bases, J lost 5 bases, and 7 bases stayed unmatched. CDR3 residues: CASSSGGIGTEAFF. In DNA form, the CDR3 reads TGTGCCAGCAGTTCAGGGGGAATTGGGACTGAAGCTTTCTTT.

The gene calls are TRBV7-6 and TRBJ1-2; 10 bases fit TRBD1. The CDR3 is 16 amino acids. In germline, CDR1 is SGHVS, CDR2 FNYEAQ. Trimming at V came to 0 bases and at J to 6 bases, leaving 7 bases not matched to a gene. The CDR3 nucleotides read TGTGCCAGCAGCTTAGCGCCGGGAGACAGGGGGCATGGCTACACCTTC. Translation: CASSLAPGDRGHGYTF.

The rearrangement uses TRBV6-1 and TRBJ2-1; D might be TRBD2 (5 bases). CDR3 length: 14 residues. V lost 7 bases and J 5 bases, leaving 15 bases between the germline ends. From germline, CDR1 is MNHNS and CDR2 SASEGT. The CDR3 here is CASIPLAGDNEQFF. The CDR3 bases are TGTGCCAGCATACCCCTAGCAGGAGACAATGAGCAGTTCTTC.

The chain couples TRBV7-9 to TRBJ2-7, with 7 nucleotides matching TRBD2. The CDR3 contains 15 residues. CDR1 and CDR2 from the germline V gene are SEHNR and FQNEAQ (reference sequence). J gave up 5 bases and V 0 bases, and 7 bases lay outside the gene matches. CDR3 loop: CASSLASSGPHEQYF. The DNA for the CDR3 is TGTGCCAGCAGCTTAGCGAGTAGCGGGCCCCACGAGCAGTACTTC.

Only a few counts were recorded for this clone. V gene TRBV9 combines with J gene TRBJ2-7; D ambiguous. This CDR3 comprises 15 residues. CDR1 SGDLS and CDR2 YYNGEE come from the germline V gene. V lost 0 bases to trimming and J lost 2 bases, with 12 bases between them. The CDR3 DNA reads as TGTGCCAGCAGCGTAGCTGTTAGTCGAACCTACGAGCAGTACTTC. Translating it yields CASSVAVSRTYEQYF.